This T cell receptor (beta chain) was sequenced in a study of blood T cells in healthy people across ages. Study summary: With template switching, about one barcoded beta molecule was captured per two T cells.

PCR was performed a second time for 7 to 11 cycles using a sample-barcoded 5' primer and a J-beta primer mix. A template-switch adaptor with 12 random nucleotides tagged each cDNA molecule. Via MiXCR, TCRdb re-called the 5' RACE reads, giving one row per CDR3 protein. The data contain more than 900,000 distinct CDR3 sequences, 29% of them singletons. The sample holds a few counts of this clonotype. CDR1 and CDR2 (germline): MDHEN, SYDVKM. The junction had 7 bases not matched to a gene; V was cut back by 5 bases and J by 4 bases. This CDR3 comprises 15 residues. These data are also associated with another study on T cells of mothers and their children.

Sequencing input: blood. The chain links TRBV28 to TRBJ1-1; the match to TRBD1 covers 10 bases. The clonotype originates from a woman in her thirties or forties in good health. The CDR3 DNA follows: TGTGCCAGCAGTCTCCACCGGACAGGGGGCACTGAAGCTTTCTTT. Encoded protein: CASSLHRTGGTEAFF.